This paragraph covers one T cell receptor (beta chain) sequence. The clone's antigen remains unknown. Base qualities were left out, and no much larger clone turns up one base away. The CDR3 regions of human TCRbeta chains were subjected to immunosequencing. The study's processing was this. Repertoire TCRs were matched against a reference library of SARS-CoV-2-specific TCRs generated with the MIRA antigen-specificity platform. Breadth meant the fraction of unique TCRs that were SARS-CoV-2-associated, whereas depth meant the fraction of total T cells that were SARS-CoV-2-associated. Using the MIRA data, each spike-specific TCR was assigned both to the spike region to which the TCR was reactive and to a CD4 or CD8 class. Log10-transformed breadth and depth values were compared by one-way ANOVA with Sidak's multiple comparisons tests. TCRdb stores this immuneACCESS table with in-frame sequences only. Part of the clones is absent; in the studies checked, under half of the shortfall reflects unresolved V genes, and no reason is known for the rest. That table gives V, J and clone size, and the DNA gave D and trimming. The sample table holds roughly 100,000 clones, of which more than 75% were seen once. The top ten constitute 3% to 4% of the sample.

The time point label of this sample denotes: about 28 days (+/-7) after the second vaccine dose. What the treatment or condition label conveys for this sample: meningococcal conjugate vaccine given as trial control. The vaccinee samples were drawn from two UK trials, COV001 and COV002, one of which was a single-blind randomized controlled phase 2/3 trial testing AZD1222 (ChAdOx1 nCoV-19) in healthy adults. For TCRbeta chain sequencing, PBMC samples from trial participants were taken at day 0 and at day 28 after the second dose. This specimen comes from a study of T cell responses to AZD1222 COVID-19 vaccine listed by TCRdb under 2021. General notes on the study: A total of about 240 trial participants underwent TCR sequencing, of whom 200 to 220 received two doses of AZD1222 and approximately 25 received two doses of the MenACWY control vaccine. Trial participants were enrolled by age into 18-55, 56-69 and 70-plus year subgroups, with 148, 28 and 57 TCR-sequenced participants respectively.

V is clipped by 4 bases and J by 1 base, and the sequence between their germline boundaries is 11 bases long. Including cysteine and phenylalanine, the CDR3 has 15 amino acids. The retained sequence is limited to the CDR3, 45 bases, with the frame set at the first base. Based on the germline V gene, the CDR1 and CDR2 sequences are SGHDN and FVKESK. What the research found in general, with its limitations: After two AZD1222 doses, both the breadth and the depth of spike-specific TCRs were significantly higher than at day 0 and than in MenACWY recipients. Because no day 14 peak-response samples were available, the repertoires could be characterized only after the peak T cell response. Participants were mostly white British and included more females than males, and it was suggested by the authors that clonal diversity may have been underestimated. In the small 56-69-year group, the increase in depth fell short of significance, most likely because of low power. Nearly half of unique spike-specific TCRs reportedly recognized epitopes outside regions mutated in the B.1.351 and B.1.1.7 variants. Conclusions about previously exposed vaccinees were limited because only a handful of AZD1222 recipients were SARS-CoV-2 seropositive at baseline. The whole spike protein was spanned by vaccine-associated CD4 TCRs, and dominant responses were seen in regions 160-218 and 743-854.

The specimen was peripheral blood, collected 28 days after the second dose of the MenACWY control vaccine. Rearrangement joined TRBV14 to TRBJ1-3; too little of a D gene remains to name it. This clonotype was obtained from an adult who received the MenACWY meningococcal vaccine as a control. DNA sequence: TGTGCCAGCAGCCCGAGTAGAGTTTCTGGAAACACCATATATTTT. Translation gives CASSPSRVSGNTIYF.